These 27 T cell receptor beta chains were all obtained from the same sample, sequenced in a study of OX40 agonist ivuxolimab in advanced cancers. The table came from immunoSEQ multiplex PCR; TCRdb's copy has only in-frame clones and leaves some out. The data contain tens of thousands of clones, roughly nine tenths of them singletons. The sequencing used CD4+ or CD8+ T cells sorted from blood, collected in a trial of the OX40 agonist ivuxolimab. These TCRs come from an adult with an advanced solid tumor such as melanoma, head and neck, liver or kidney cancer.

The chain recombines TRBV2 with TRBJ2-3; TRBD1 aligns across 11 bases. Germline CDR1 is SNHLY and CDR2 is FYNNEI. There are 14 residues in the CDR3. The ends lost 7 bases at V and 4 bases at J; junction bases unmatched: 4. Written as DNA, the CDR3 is TGTGCCAGCACCCGGGACAGGGGGGCAGATACGCAGTATTTT. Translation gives CASTRDRGADTQYF. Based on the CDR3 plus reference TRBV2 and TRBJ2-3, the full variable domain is EPEVTQTPSHQVTQMGQEVILRCVPISNHLYFYWYRQILGQKVEFLVSFYNNEISEKSEIFDDQFSVERPDGSNFTLKIRSTKLEDSAMYFCASTRDRGADTQYFGPGTRLTVL.

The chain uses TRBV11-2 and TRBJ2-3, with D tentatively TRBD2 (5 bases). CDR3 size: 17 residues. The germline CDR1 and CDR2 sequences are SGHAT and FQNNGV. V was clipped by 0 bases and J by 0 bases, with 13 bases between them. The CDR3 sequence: CASSLDYRGPSTDTQYF. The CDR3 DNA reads TGTGCCAGCAGCTTAGATTATCGGGGTCCGAGCACAGATACGCAGTATTTT.

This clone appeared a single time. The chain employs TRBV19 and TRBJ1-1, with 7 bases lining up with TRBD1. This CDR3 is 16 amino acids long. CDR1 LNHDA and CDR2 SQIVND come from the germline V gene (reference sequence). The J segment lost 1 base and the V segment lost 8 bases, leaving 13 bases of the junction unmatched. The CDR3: CASRETGPFKNTEAFF. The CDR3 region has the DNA TGTGCCAGTCGGGAGACAGGGCCTTTCAAGAACACTGAAGCTTTCTTT.

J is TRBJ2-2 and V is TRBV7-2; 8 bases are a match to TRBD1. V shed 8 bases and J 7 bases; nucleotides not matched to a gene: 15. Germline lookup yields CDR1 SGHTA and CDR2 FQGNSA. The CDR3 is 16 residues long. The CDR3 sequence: CASFPLLDRADGELFF. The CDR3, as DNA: TGTGCCAGCTTTCCTCTCCTGGACAGGGCGGACGGGGAGCTGTTTTTT.

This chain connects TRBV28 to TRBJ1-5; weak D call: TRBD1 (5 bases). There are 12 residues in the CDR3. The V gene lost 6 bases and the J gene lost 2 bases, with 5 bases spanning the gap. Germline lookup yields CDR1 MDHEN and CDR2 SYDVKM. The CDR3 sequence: CASRTGNQPQHF. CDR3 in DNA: TGTGCCAGCAGGACAGGCAATCAGCCCCAGCATTTT.

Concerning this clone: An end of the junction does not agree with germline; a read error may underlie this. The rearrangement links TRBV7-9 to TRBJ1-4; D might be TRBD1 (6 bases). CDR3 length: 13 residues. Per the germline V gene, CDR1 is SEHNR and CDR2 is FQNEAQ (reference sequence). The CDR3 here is CASSRDTKEKLFF. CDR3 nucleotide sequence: TGTGCCAGCAGCCGGGACACTAAGGAAAAACTGTTTTTT.

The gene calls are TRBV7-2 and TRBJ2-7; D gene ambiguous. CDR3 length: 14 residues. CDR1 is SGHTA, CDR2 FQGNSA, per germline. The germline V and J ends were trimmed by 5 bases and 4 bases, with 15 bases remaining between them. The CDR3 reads CASSRGSGTYEQYF. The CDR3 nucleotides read TGTGCCAGCAGCCGCGGCAGTGGAACATACGAGCAGTACTTC.

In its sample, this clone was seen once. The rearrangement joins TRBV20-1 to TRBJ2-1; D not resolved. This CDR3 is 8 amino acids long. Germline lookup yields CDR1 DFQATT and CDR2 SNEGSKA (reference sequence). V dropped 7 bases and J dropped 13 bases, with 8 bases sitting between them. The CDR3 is CSVPGQFF. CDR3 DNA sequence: TGCAGTGTCCCAGGTCAGTTCTTC.

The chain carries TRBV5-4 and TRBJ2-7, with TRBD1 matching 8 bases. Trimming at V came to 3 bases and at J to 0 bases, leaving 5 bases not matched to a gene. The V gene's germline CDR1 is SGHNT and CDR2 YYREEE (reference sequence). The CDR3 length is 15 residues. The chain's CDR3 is CASSSTDRASYEQYF. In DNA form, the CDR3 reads TGTGCCAGCAGCTCGACGGACAGGGCCTCCTACGAGCAGTACTTC.

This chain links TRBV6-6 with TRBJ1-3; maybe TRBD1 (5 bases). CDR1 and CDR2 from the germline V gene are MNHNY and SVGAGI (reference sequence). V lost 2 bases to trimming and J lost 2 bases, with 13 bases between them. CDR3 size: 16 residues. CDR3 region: CASSYRVGATGNTIYF. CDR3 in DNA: TGTGCCAGCAGTTACAGGGTAGGGGCGACTGGAAACACCATATATTTT.

The CDR3 protein is CASSLTSGLNTGELFF. In DNA form, the CDR3 reads TGTGCCAGTAGTCTTACTAGCGGCTTGAACACCGGGGAGCTGTTTTTT. J is TRBJ2-2 and V is TRBV19, with TRBD2 matching over 8 bases. Germline CDR1 is LNHDA and CDR2 is SQIVND (reference sequence). With V trimmed by 5 bases and J by 1 base, 6 bases remained unmatched. This CDR3 is 16 amino acids long. Full variable domain (missing parts from reference TRBV19 and TRBJ2-2): DGGITQSPKYLFRKEGQNVTLSCEQNLNHDAMYWYRQDPGQGLRLIYYSQIVNDFQKGDIAEGYSVSREKKESFPLTVTSAQKNPTAFYLCASSLTSGLNTGELFFGEGSRLTVL.

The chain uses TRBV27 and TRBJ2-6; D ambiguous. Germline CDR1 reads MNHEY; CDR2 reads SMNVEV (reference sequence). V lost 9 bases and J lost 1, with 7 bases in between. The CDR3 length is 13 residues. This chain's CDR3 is CASRRSGANVLTF. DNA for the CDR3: TGTGCCAGTCGTAGATCTGGGGCCAACGTCCTGACTTTC.

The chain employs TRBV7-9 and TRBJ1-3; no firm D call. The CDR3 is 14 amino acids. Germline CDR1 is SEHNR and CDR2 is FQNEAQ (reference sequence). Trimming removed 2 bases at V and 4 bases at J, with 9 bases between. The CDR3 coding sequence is TGTGCCAGCAGCTTACGGGGAGCCGGAAACACCATATATTTT. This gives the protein CASSLRGAGNTIYF.

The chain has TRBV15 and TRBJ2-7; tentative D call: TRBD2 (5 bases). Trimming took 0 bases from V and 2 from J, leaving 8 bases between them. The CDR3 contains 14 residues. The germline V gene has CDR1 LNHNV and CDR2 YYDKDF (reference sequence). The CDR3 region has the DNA TGTGCCACCAGCAGAGACTACGGGGCCTACGAGCAGTACTTC. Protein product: CATSRDYGAYEQYF.

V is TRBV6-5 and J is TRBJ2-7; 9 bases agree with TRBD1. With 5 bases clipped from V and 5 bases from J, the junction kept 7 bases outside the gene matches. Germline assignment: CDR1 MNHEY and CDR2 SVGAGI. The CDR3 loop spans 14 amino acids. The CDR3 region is CASSIRTGEDEQYF. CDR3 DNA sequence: TGTGCCAGCAGTATACGGACAGGGGAGGACGAGCAGTACTTC.

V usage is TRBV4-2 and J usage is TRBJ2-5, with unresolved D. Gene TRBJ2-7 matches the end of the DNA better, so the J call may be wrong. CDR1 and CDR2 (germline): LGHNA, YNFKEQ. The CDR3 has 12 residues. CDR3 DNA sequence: TGTGCCAGCAGCTTGTCCTCGTACGAGCAGTACTTC. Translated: CASSLSSYEQYF.

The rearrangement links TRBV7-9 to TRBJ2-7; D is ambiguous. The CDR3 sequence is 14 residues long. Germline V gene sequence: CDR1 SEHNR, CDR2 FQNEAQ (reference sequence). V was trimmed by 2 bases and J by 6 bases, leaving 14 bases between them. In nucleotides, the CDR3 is TGTGCCAGCAGCTTACAGTCTGATAGATCCGAGCAGTACTTC. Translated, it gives CASSLQSDRSEQYF.

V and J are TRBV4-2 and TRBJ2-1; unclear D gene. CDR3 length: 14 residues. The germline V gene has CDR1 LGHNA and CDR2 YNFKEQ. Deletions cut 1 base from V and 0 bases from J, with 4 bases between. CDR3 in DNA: TGTGCCAGCAGCCAAGCGAGCTCCTACAATGAGCAGTTCTTC. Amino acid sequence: CASSQASSYNEQFF.

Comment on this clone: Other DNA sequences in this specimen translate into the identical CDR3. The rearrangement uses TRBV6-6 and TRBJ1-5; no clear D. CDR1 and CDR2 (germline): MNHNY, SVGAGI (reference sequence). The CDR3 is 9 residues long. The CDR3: CASGQPQHF. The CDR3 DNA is TGTGCTAGCGGTCAGCCCCAGCATTTT.

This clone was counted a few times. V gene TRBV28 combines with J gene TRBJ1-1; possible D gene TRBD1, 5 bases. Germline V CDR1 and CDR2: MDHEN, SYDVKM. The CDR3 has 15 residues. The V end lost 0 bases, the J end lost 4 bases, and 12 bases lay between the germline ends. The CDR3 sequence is CASSLWRAGSTEAFF. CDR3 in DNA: TGTGCCAGCAGTTTATGGAGGGCAGGGTCCACTGAAGCTTTCTTT.

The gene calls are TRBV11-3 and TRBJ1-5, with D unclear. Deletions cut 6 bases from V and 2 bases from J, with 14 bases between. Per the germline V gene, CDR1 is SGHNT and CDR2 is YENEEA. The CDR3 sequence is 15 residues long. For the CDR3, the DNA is TGTGCCAGCAGTCGCGGGAGTGGTGGCAATCAGCCCCAGCATTTT. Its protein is CASSRGSGGNQPQHF.

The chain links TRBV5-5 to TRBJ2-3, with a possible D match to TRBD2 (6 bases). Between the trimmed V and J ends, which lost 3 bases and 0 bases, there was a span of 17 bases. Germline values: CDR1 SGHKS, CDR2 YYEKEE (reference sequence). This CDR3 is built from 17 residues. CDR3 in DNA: TGTGCCAGCAGCTCCCATCCGACTAGTCCTAGCACAGATACGCAGTATTTT. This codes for CASSSHPTSPSTDTQYF.

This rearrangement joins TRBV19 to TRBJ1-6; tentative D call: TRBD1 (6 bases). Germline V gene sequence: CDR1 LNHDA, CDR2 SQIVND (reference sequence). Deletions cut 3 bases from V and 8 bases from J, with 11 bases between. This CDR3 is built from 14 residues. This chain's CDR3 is CASSISKGDSPLHF. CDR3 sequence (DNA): TGTGCCAGTAGTATTTCAAAGGGGGATTCACCCCTCCACTTT. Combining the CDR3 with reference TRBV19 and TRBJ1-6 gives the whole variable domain DGGITQSPKYLFRKEGQNVTLSCEQNLNHDAMYWYRQDPGQGLRLIYYSQIVNDFQKGDIAEGYSVSREKKESFPLTVTSAQKNPTAFYLCASSISKGDSPLHFGNGTRLTVT.

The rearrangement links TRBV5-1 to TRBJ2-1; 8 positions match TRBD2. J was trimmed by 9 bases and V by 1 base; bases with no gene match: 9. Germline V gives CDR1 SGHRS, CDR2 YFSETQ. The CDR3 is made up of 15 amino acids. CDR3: CASSLSTGGPGEQFF. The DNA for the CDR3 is TGCGCCAGCAGCTTGTCAACGGGAGGGCCTGGTGAGCAGTTCTTC.

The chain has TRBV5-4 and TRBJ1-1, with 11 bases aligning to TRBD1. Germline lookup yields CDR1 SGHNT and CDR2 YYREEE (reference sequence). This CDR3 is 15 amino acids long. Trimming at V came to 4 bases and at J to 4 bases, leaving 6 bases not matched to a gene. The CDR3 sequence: CASSTGQGAGTEAFF. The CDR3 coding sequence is TGTGCCAGCAGCACTGGACAGGGGGCTGGCACTGAAGCTTTCTTT.

The CDR3 DNA is TGTGCCAGCAGTTGGGAGGGCTACACTGAAGCTTTCTTT. The encoded protein is CASSWEGYTEAFF. The chain uses TRBV6-6 and TRBJ1-1; D remains ambiguous. Trimming took off 4 bases at V and 3 bases at J, with 9 bases between the two ends. The CDR3 covers 13 residues. Germline lookup yields CDR1 MNHNY and CDR2 SVGAGI (reference sequence).

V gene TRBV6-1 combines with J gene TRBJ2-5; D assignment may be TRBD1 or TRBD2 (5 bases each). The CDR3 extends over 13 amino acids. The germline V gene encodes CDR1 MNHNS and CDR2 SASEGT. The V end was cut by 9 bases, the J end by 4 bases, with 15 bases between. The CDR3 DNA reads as TGTGCCAGTTACCCGGGACCACTAGAGACCCAGTACTTC. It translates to CASYPGPLETQYF.